The 29 T cell receptor beta chains listed next were all sequenced from one sample in a study of cytomegalovirus exposure and HLA in healthy donors. The PCR had 60 Vbeta and 13 Jbeta primers. Generated by immunoSEQ multiplex PCR, the TCRdb table keeps only in-frame clones and is missing some. This sample has fewer than 250,000 clones, with about four fifths found just once. The sequenced sample was PBMCs. These receptor sequences come from a man between 40 and 49 years old in good health and CMV-seropositive.

J is TRBJ2-1 and V is TRBV10-1, with 12 bases identical to TRBD2. The CDR3 totals 16 residues. From germline, CDR1 is WNHNN and CDR2 SYGVQD (reference sequence). The V gene end was trimmed by 4 bases and the J gene end by 8 bases; junction bases not matched to a gene: 9. The CDR3 spells CASSVPGTSGLHEQFF. The CDR3, as DNA: TGCGCCAGCAGTGTCCCCGGGACTAGCGGGTTACATGAGCAGTTCTTC.

The chain carries TRBV28 and TRBJ1-5, with a weak D call TRBD1 (6 bases). The germline CDR1 and CDR2 sequences are MDHEN and SYDVKM. The V end lost 5 bases, the J end lost 9 bases, and 20 bases lay between the germline ends. This CDR3 has 15 amino acids. CDR3 residues: CASSPRQVPVRPQHF. The CDR3 bases are TGTGCCAGCAGTCCCCGACAGGTTCCCGTCCGGCCCCAGCATTTT.

The chain employs TRBV11-2 and TRBJ1-2, with 10 bases aligning to TRBD1. There are 16 residues in the CDR3. Germline-derived CDR1 and CDR2 are SGHAT and FQNNGV. V dropped 5 bases and J dropped 5; count of bases not matched to a gene: 11. DNA of the CDR3: TGTGCCAGCAGCCCGACAGGGGGCATCCTTGGGTATGGCTACACCTTC. It translates to CASSPTGGILGYGYTF.

The CDR3 DNA sequence: TGTGCCAGCAGCTTATGGACAGGTCCCAATGAGCAGTTCTTC. Protein sequence: CASSLWTGPNEQFF. The chain is built from TRBV11-2 and TRBJ2-1; 7 bases fit TRBD1. CDR1 SGHAT and CDR2 FQNNGV come from the germline V gene. The CDR3 length is 14 residues. The V segment lost 2 bases and the J segment 6 bases; nucleotides outside the gene matches: 4.

The chain links TRBV10-3 to TRBJ2-7; 14 bases are shared with TRBD2. The V gene end was trimmed by 8 bases and the J gene end by 6 bases; junction bases not matched to a gene: 12. There are 16 residues in the CDR3. Per the germline V gene, CDR1 is ENHRY and CDR2 is SYGVKD. The CDR3 region has the DNA TGTGCCATCTCTGCGACCGGACTAGCGGGAGGTATCGAGCAGTACTTC. Encoded protein: CAISATGLAGGIEQYF.

This clone was recorded only once. This chain joins TRBV29-1 and TRBJ2-2; 12 bases align to TRBD2. V lost 7 bases, J lost 4 bases, and 10 bases stayed unmatched. The CDR3 is made up of 16 amino acids. Looked up from germline, CDR1 is SQVTM and CDR2 is ANQGSEA. For the CDR3, the DNA is TGCAGCGCAATTCCACTAGCGGGAGGTATCACCGGGGAGCTGTTTTTT. Its protein is CSAIPLAGGITGELFF.

The genes are TRBV15 and TRBJ2-7, with TRBD1 matching over 7 bases. The germline V gene has CDR1 LNHNV and CDR2 YYDKDF (reference sequence). V trimming: 1 base; J trimming: 4 bases; junction bases outside the gene matches: 4. CDR3 length: 14 amino acids. This CDR3 is CATSRGDRVYEQYF. CDR3 DNA: TGTGCCACCAGCAGAGGAGACAGGGTATACGAGCAGTACTTC.

The V call is TRBV7-6, the J call TRBJ2-2; D unclear. CDR1 is SGHVS and CDR2 is FNYEAQ in the germline V gene. V gave up 1 base and J gave up 4 bases, with 7 bases separating them. The CDR3 contains 14 residues. In DNA form, the CDR3 reads TGTGCCAGCAGCTTAGAAGCAGGCACCGGGGAGCTGTTTTTT. It yields the protein CASSLEAGTGELFF.

In nucleotides, the CDR3 is TGTGCCAGTACCAGAGTGGGGGGAAATAGCAATCAGCCCCAGCATTTT. Its translation: CASTRVGGNSNQPQHF. J is TRBJ1-5 and V is TRBV19; possible D gene TRBD1, 5 bases. The germline CDR1 and CDR2 sequences are LNHDA and SQIVND (reference sequence). The CDR3 loop spans 16 amino acids. The germline V and J ends were trimmed by 7 bases and 0 bases, with 16 bases remaining between them.

V gene TRBV7-6 combines with J gene TRBJ1-3; D not resolved. This CDR3 is built from 17 residues. The germline V and J ends were trimmed by 5 bases and 0 bases, with 17 bases remaining between them. Germline CDR1 reads SGHVS; CDR2 reads FNYEAQ. CDR3: CASSPITFSSSGNTIYF. The CDR3 coding sequence is TGTGCCAGCAGCCCCATTACGTTCTCTAGCTCTGGAAACACCATATATTTT.

This clone has a single count. The chain joins TRBV4-2 to TRBJ2-7; D perhaps matches TRBD1 (6 bases). The CDR3 covers 14 residues. The V end lost 1 base, the J end lost 4 bases, and 11 bases lay between the germline ends. Germline CDR1 and CDR2: LGHNA and YNFKEQ. The CDR3 DNA is TGTGCCAGCAGCCAAGGCTACAGGGTGTACGAGCAGTACTTC. Protein sequence: CASSQGYRVYEQYF.

The count of this clone is one. The rearrangement joins TRBV28 to TRBJ2-3; 8 bases line up with TRBD2. V lost 5 bases, J lost 6 bases, and 4 bases stayed unmatched. CDR1 MDHEN and CDR2 SYDVKM come from the germline V gene. The length of the CDR3 is 13 residues. The CDR3 coding sequence is TGTGCCAGCAGTACCATAGCGGGGGATACGCAGTATTTT. It yields the protein CASSTIAGDTQYF.

This chain uses TRBV6-5 with TRBJ2-1, with TRBD2 matching over 11 bases. Germline lookup yields CDR1 MNHEY and CDR2 SVGAGI. CDR3 size: 15 residues. With 5 bases clipped from V and 8 bases from J, the junction kept 8 bases outside the gene matches. The CDR3 region is CASSLPSGRYHEQFF. The DNA of the CDR3 is TGTGCCAGCAGTCTACCTAGCGGGAGGTACCATGAGCAGTTCTTC.

This chain joins TRBV6-5 and TRBJ2-5; D may be TRBD2 (6 bases). CDR1 MNHEY and CDR2 SVGAGI come from the germline V gene. Trimming took 4 bases from V and 5 from J, leaving 14 bases between them. CDR3 length equals 14 residues. For the CDR3, the DNA is TGTGCCAGCAGTTGGCTTAGCGGAGGGGAGACCCAGTACTTC. It codes for CASSWLSGGETQYF.

This clone has a single count. V is TRBV30 and J is TRBJ1-1; D unclear. Trimming took 2 bases from V and 1 from J, leaving 14 bases between them. CDR1 and CDR2 from the germline V gene are GTSNPN and SVGIG (reference sequence). CDR3 length equals 15 residues. The CDR3: CAWSPTPFSNTEAFF. In DNA, the CDR3 is TGTGCCTGGAGTCCGACACCATTCTCGAACACTGAAGCTTTCTTT.

This rearrangement joins TRBV5-1 to TRBJ1-3, with 7 bases matching TRBD1. The CDR3 runs 17 residues. V gave up 5 bases and J gave up 0 bases; unmatched junction bases: 11. Germline CDR1 reads SGHRS; CDR2 reads YFSETQ. The DNA of the CDR3 is TGCGCCAGCAGTCCGGGCGGGACAGTCTTCTCTGGAAACACCATATATTTT. This encodes CASSPGGTVFSGNTIYF.

V usage is TRBV2 and J usage is TRBJ1-1; D call uncertain. Germline loops: CDR1 SNHLY, CDR2 FYNNEI. The CDR3 is 12 amino acids. Trimming took off 6 bases at V and 0 bases at J, with 5 bases between the two ends. The CDR3: CASREMNTEAFF. The CDR3 DNA sequence: TGTGCCAGCAGGGAGATGAACACTGAAGCTTTCTTT. Supplemented by reference TRBV2 and TRBJ1-1, the full variable domain reads EPEVTQTPSHQVTQMGQEVILRCVPISNHLYFYWYRQILGQKVEFLVSFYNNEISEKSEIFDDQFSVERPDGSNFTLKIRSTKLEDSAMYFCASREMNTEAFFGQGTRLTVV.

The V and J genes are TRBV12-5 and TRBJ1-2; 9 positions agree with TRBD1. J gave up 6 bases and V 1 base, and 9 bases lay outside the gene matches. This CDR3 has 16 amino acids. Germline values: CDR1 LGHNT, CDR2 FRNRAP. CDR3 protein: CASGLARGTGIDGYTF. In DNA, the CDR3 is TGTGCTAGTGGTTTGGCCCGGGGGACAGGGATTGATGGCTACACCTTC.

There are a few counts of this clone. The J gene is TRBJ2-1, the V gene TRBV4-2, with 9 positions matching TRBD2. Germline V lookup: CDR1 LGHNA, CDR2 YNFKEQ. The CDR3 extends over 15 amino acids. J was trimmed by 9 bases and V by 3 bases; bases with no gene match: 9. In DNA, the CDR3 is TGTGCCAGCAGCCAGGATAGCGGGAGTCGCGGTGAGCAGTTCTTC. Its protein is CASSQDSGSRGEQFF.

The CDR3 spells CSVRPRDRGVDTQYF. CDR3 nucleotide sequence: TGCAGCGTTAGGCCCAGGGACAGGGGAGTGGATACGCAGTATTTT. The chain carries TRBV29-1 and TRBJ2-3, with TRBD1 identical over 10 bases. CDR1 and CDR2 from the germline V gene are SQVTM and ANQGSEA. After removal of 5 bases from V and 6 bases from J, the junction contained 11 bases not matched to a gene. The length of the CDR3 is 15 residues.

This clone was found a few times. This rearrangement joins TRBV6-6 to TRBJ1-4; D is uncertain. The CDR3 runs 16 residues. With 5 bases removed from V and 3 bases from J, the gap between germline ends came to 16 bases. Germline V gene data show CDR1 as MNHNY and CDR2 as SVGAGI (reference sequence). The CDR3 region has the DNA TGTGCCAGCAGTCGTACGTCGCGGGTGGCTAATGAAAAACTGTTTTTT. Residues: CASSRTSRVANEKLFF.

The genes are TRBV6-5 and TRBJ2-7, with 7 bases aligning to TRBD2. CDR1 is MNHEY and CDR2 is SVGAGI in the germline V gene. The CDR3 length is 14 residues. Trimming cost V 2 bases and J 3 bases; bases outside gene matches: 4. The CDR3 spells CASSYRAGDYEQYF. The CDR3 region has the DNA TGTGCCAGCAGTTACAGGGCGGGAGACTACGAGCAGTACTTC.

The rearrangement links TRBV6-5 to TRBJ1-4, with unresolved D. V was shortened by 0 bases and J by 8 bases, with 10 bases between the two germline ends. The CDR3 is 14 residues long. Germline CDR1 is MNHEY and CDR2 is SVGAGI. CDR3 DNA sequence: TGTGCCAGCAGTTACTCTTCGGGTTGGGAAAAACTGTTTTTT. It codes for CASSYSSGWEKLFF.

This chain uses TRBV6-4 with TRBJ1-5; D perhaps matches TRBD1 (6 bases). The CDR3 is made up of 13 amino acids. The V gene lost 6 bases and the J gene lost 4 bases, with 10 bases spanning the gap. CDR1 is MRHNA and CDR2 is SNTAGT in the germline V gene. In DNA form, the CDR3 reads TGTGCCAGCAGCGAGGACAGAAATCAGCCCCAGCATTTT. Its protein product is CASSEDRNQPQHF.

In regard to this clone: Within the sample, other DNA sequences also encode this same CDR3. This chain links TRBV14 with TRBJ2-7; 10 bases fit TRBD2. The CDR3 runs to 15 residues. Losses at the gene ends were 1 base for V and 4 bases for J; bases not matched to a gene: 4. Germline CDR1 SGHDN, CDR2 FVKESK. The CDR3 loop reads CASSQGPSGSYEQYF. DNA for the CDR3: TGTGCCAGCAGCCAAGGTCCTAGCGGGAGTTACGAGCAGTACTTC.

The chain combines TRBV19 with TRBJ1-1, with unresolved D. Trimming removed 2 bases from V and 1 base from J, with 5 bases in between. Germline V gene sequence: CDR1 LNHDA, CDR2 SQIVND (reference sequence). The CDR3 is 13 residues long. The CDR3 is CASSIQANTEAFF. The CDR3 bases are TGTGCCAGTAGTATACAGGCGAACACTGAAGCTTTCTTT.

This clone was picked up one time. The chain has TRBV10-2 and TRBJ1-1; D ambiguous. Germline V CDR1 and CDR2: WSHSY, SAAADI. The CDR3 extends over 13 amino acids. V lost 7 bases and J lost 1, with 10 bases in between. In DNA, the CDR3 is TGCGCCAGCACCGAGATGCAGAACACTGAAGCTTTCTTT. Amino acid sequence: CASTEMQNTEAFF.

This clone was observed a single time. Written as DNA, the CDR3 is TGTGCCAGTAGTATCCCAGGGGAGACCCAGTACTTC. Protein: CASSIPGETQYF. The V and J genes are TRBV19 and TRBJ2-5; a possible D gene is TRBD1 (5 bases). CDR1 LNHDA and CDR2 SQIVND come from the germline V gene (reference sequence). Trimming shortened V by 3 bases and J by 5 bases, and 7 bases separated the two germline ends. This CDR3 comprises 12 residues.

The chain combines TRBV5-4 with TRBJ2-1; 10 bases are a match to TRBD1. Trimming cost V 4 bases and J 3 bases; bases outside gene matches: 7. The CDR3 sequence is 16 residues long. The germline gives CDR1 SGHNT, CDR2 YYREEE (reference sequence). The CDR3 loop reads CASSPGTGAFYNEQFF. The DNA for the CDR3 is TGTGCCAGCAGCCCGGGGACAGGGGCGTTCTACAATGAGCAGTTCTTC.